This T cell receptor (beta chain) was captured in a study of blood T cell repertoires in COVID-19. Study context: There were acute and convalescent COVID-19 samples, and they came from the United States, Italy and Spain.

Profiled with immunoSEQ multiplex PCR; TCRdb holds only in-frame clones, not every one. The table records about 260,000 clones, approximately 90% of them present only once. Contact with a PCR-confirmed or clinician-diagnosed COVID-19 case occurred within 2 weeks of entry. The origin of this receptor is a man aged 45-60 years who had been exposed to COVID-19. The sample was PBMCs or T cells enriched from blood (not recorded which).

The CDR3 loop reads CASSLARTGSSYEQYV. The CDR3 coding sequence is TGTGCCAGCAGCTTAGCTAGGACAGGGAGCTCCTACGAGCAGTACGTC. The rearrangement links TRBV7-8 to TRBJ2-7; 8 positions agree with TRBD1. The V and J ends lost 0 bases and 0 bases, in that order; junction bases with no gene match: 4. Germline values: CDR1 SGHVS, CDR2 FQNEAQ. The CDR3 is 16 residues long.